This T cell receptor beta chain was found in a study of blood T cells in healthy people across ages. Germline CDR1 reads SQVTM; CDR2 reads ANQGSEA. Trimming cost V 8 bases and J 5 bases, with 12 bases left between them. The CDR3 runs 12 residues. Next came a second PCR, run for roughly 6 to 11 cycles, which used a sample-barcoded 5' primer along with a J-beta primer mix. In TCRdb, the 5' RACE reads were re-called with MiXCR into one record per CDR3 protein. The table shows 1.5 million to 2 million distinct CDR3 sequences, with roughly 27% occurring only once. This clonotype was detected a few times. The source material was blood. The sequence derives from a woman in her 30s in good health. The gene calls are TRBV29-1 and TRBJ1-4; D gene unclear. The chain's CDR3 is CSPDGLNEKLFF. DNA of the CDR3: TGCAGCCCGGACGGACTGAATGAAAAACTGTTTTTT.